A selection of T cell receptor beta chains follows, all from one sample in a study of PD-1 blockade in classical Hodgkin lymphoma. The data were produced by immunoSEQ multiplex PCR, yet TCRdb's version contains in-frame clones alone and is incomplete. The sample carries around 31,000 clones, 70% to 85% recorded once. The source was peripheral blood mononuclear cells (PBMCs), collected before the second cycle of nivolumab. Receptors originate from a human donor with classical Hodgkin lymphoma. Both conserved end residues are part of each CDR3. The D gene is left open where the match is weak. The listing skips clone size in some rows; elsewhere it reads once, few, many or a size class.

D	V	size	J	DNA	CDR3
TRBD2	TRBV7-9	.	TRBJ2-3	TGTGCCAGCAGCTTAGGCGGGGGATGGAGCACAGATACGCAGTATTTT	CASSLGGGWSTDTQYF
.	TRBV7-8	once	TRBJ2-7	TGTGCCAGCAGCTTAGTTGGGGTCGGGAGTTCCTACGAGCAGTACTTC	CASSLVGVGSSYEQYF
.	TRBV6-4	.	TRBJ2-5	TGTGCCAGCAGTGGCCCGCAGGGTGCCGAGACCCAGTACTTC	CASSGPQGAETQYF
TRBD1	TRBV5-8	.	TRBJ1-1	TGTGCCAGCAGCTTGTCGGGACAGGGGGAAGCTTTCTTT	CASSLSGQGEAFF
.	TRBV6-5	few	TRBJ1-1	TGTGCCAGCAGTCTCGGGGGCGACACTGAAGCTTTCTTT	CASSLGGDTEAFF
TRBD1	TRBV18	.	TRBJ2-7	TGTGCCAGCTCACCATCCCGGGACAGGGACTACGAGCAGTACTTC	CASSPSRDRDYEQYF
.	TRBV19	.	TRBJ1-4	TGTGCCAGTAGTTTTGCGGGTGAAAAACTGTTTTTT	CASSFAGEKLFF
.	TRBV6-1	.	TRBJ2-1	TGTGCCAGCAGTGAGTACTTTGGCTCCTACAATGAGCAGTTCTTC	CASSEYFGSYNEQFF
.	TRBV6-5	.	TRBJ2-5	TGTGCCAGCAGTTACTGGGGGCCCCAAGAGACCCAGTACTTC	CASSYWGPQETQYF
TRBD2	TRBV5-1	.	TRBJ2-1	TGCGCCAGCAGCCTGAGGGTCGGGGGGAATGAGCAGTTCTTC	CASSLRVGGNEQFF
TRBD2	TRBV9	.	TRBJ2-1	TGTGCCAGCAGCTCTAGCGGGTGGTTTGGGAATGAGCAGTTCTTC	CASSSSGWFGNEQFF
.	TRBV27	.	TRBJ2-1	TGTGCCAGCAGTTTACAGGCGGGATCCTACAATGAGCAGTTCTTC	CASSLQAGSYNEQFF
.	TRBV5-1	.	TRBJ2-5	TGCGCCAGCAGCTTGATGGCGGGGCATGAGACCCAGTACTTC	CASSLMAGHETQYF
TRBD1	TRBV6-1	.	TRBJ1-5	TGTGCCAGCAGTGAAAACCGACAGGGTCAGCCCCAGCATTTT	CASSENRQGQPQHF
.	TRBV5-5	.	TRBJ2-5	TGTGCCAGCAGCCCTGGGGGGGGGCCGGAGACCCAGTACTTC	CASSPGGGPETQYF
.	TRBV18	.	TRBJ2-3	TGTGCCAGCTCACCTGAGGGTTTCGACACAGATACGCAGTATTTT	CASSPEGFDTDTQYF
.	TRBV11-2	.	TRBJ2-2	TGTGCCAGCAGCTCTGGTGTTACGAACACCGGGGAGCTGTTTTTT	CASSSGVTNTGELFF
.	TRBV23-1	.	TRBJ1-2	TGCGCCAGCAGTCAATCGGTCCTCAGGAACTATGGCTACACCTTC	CASSQSVLRNYGYTF
.	TRBV19	.	TRBJ1-2	TGTGCCAGTCTCGAGAGATTTACTAACTATGGCTACACCTTC	CASLERFTNYGYTF
.	TRBV7-8	.	TRBJ1-2	TGTGCCAGCAGCTTCCTGGGGACTAACTATGGCTACACCTTC	CASSFLGTNYGYTF
.	TRBV7-2	.	TRBJ1-4	TGTGCCAGCAGCCGGGGCCTAGGCAATGAAAAACTGTTTTTT	CASSRGLGNEKLFF
.	TRBV14	once	TRBJ1-1	TGTGCCAGCAGCCTTGGACAGAAGAACACTGAAGCTTTCTTT	CASSLGQKNTEAFF
.	TRBV7-2	once	TRBJ2-7	TGTGCCAGCAGCTTTTGGGGGCCCTACGAGCAGTACTTC	CASSFWGPYEQYF
.	TRBV15	.	TRBJ1-1	TGTGCCACCAGCAGAGTGTGGGAGACTGAAGCTTTCTTT	CATSRVWETEAFF
.	TRBV25-1	.	TRBJ1-2	TGTGCCAGCAGTACACTGGGAAAGACCTATGGCTACACCTTC	CASSTLGKTYGYTF
TRBD2	TRBV7-2	.	TRBJ2-5	TGTGCCAGCAGCTTGGGGACTAGCCGGGGGCAAGAGACCCAGTACTTC	CASSLGTSRGQETQYF